A selection of T cell receptor beta chains follows, all from one sample in a study of cytomegalovirus exposure and HLA in healthy donors. The assay was immunoSEQ multiplex PCR, and TCRdb's table has in-frame clones only and misses some. The sample carries about 180,000 clones, less than 80% recorded once. Sequencing was carried out using PBMCs. The receptors here all came from a young man in good health and CMV-seronegative. Each CDR3 is given with its conserved first and last residue. The D gene is left open where the match is weak. Clone size is not always given. Where it is, it says once, few, many or a class for expanded clones.

v_gene,d_gene,j_gene,abundance,CDR3aa,CDR3nt
TRBV27,TRBD1,TRBJ1-6,few,CASSFSDRGNSPLHF,TGTGCCAGCAGTTTCTCCGACAGGGGGAATTCACCCCTCCACTTT
TRBV19,-,TRBJ2-7,-,CASSIASRVIEQYF,TGTGCCAGTAGTATAGCTTCCAGGGTTATCGAGCAGTACTTC
TRBV29-1,TRBD2,TRBJ2-1,-,CSAAQGGGNNEQFF,TGCAGCGCCGCTCAGGGCGGGGGGAACAATGAGCAGTTCTTC
TRBV28,TRBD1,TRBJ1-2,-,CASRRAGTGGGPHGYTF,TGTGCCAGCAGGCGCGCCGGGACAGGGGGCGGTCCCCATGGCTACACCTTC
TRBV6-1,TRBD2,TRBJ2-5,-,CASSYDGRGSAQYF,TGTGCCAGCAGTTATGACGGGAGGGGATCGGCCCAGTACTTC
TRBV5-3,TRBD2,TRBJ2-1,-,CARATADGTSARNEQFF,TGTGCCAGAGCCACAGCCGACGGGACTAGCGCTAGGAATGAGCAGTTCTTC
TRBV5-1,-,TRBJ1-1,-,CASSLPGTEAFF,TGCGCCAGCAGCTTGCCGGGAACTGAAGCTTTCTTT
TRBV28,TRBD2,TRBJ2-1,-,CASSPYPQVRGGANEQFF,TGTGCCAGCAGTCCCTATCCCCAAGTGCGGGGGGGAGCAAATGAGCAGTTCTTC
TRBV7-9,-,TRBJ2-6,-,CASSSGVPAGANVLTF,TGTGCCAGCAGCTCCGGGGTACCGGCCGGGGCCAACGTCCTGACTTTC
TRBV7-9,TRBD1,TRBJ1-6,-,CASSFTTGAEPPHF,TGTGCCAGCAGCTTTACTACAGGGGCAGAACCCCCCCACTTT
TRBV6-1,TRBD2,TRBJ2-1,-,CASRPSGGRRNEQFF,TGTGCCAGCAGACCGAGCGGGGGGCGACGCAATGAGCAGTTCTTC
TRBV15,-,TRBJ1-2,-,CATSSTWRDSGYTF,TGTGCCACCAGCTCAACATGGAGAGACTCTGGCTACACCTTC
TRBV6-5,-,TRBJ1-2,-,CASRRDYGYTF,TGTGCCAGCAGGCGAGACTATGGCTACACCTTC
TRBV6-1,-,TRBJ2-7,-,CASSEAPQGEQYF,TGTGCCAGCAGTGAAGCGCCCCAGGGCGAGCAGTACTTC
TRBV20-1,-,TRBJ2-7,-,CSGRGAYEQYF,TGCAGTGGCCGGGGGGCTTACGAGCAGTACTTC
TRBV10-3,TRBD2,TRBJ2-1,-,CAISESSVAGDEQFF,TGTGCCATCAGTGAGTCGTCGGTAGCGGGAGATGAGCAGTTCTTC
TRBV7-9,-,TRBJ2-3,-,CSSSLVGGPTDTQYF,TGTTCCAGCAGCTTAGTGGGAGGCCCCACAGATACGCAGTATTTT
TRBV6-5,TRBD1,TRBJ1-2,-,CASSYSYRGIYGYTF,TGTGCCAGCAGTTACTCGTACAGGGGGATCTATGGCTACACCTTC
TRBV30,TRBD2,TRBJ2-1,-,CAWSASGGLNEQFF,TGTGCCTGGAGTGCTAGCGGGGGCCTCAATGAGCAGTTCTTC
TRBV19,TRBD1,TRBJ1-5,-,CASSITRQGGQPQHF,TGTGCCAGTAGTATTACCCGACAGGGCGGGCAGCCCCAGCATTTT
TRBV2,TRBD1,TRBJ2-7,-,CASSERGHGTGLHEQYF,TGTGCCAGCAGTGAAAGGGGACACGGGACAGGGCTCCACGAGCAGTACTTC
TRBV5-1,TRBD1,TRBJ1-6,-,CASKRDSGTGYNSPLHF,TGCGCCAGCAAGCGAGACTCCGGGACAGGCTATAATTCACCCCTCCACTTT
TRBV5-1,TRBD1,TRBJ2-7,-,CASSLGDRGHEQYF,TGCGCCAGCAGCCTGGGGGACAGGGGACACGAGCAGTACTTC
TRBV25-1,TRBD1,TRBJ1-4,-,CASSADRGFNEKLFF,TGTGCCAGCAGTGCAGACAGGGGTTTTAATGAAAAACTGTTTTTT